These 14 T cell receptor beta chains were sequenced from one sample in a study of blood T cell repertoires in COVID-19. The assay was immunoSEQ multiplex PCR, and TCRdb's table has in-frame clones only and misses some. This sample has around 230,000 clones; around nine tenths occur once, and the top ten carry about 4%. What was sequenced was PBMCs or T cells enriched from blood (not recorded which). Receptor source: a woman aged 25 to 45 with acute COVID-19.

The CDR3 protein is CASSLDLSNQPQHF. For the CDR3, the DNA is TGTGCCAGCAGCCTAGACCTAAGCAATCAGCCCCAGCATTTT. The rearrangement joins TRBV5-5 to TRBJ1-5; D is undetermined. Germline V gives CDR1 SGHKS, CDR2 YYEKEE (reference sequence). The CDR3 contains 14 residues. Trimming took 4 bases from V and 1 from J, leaving 9 bases between them.

Only one count was recorded for this clone. V gene TRBV28 combines with J gene TRBJ2-1, with TRBD1 matching over 8 bases. Germline CDR1 is MDHEN and CDR2 is SYDVKM. V was pared by 5 bases and J by 3 bases, with 3 bases of the junction left unmatched. CDR3 length: 14 residues. CDR3 DNA: TGTGCCAGCAGTCCGGGGACAGGCTACAATGAGCAGTTCTTC. Its translation is CASSPGTGYNEQFF. Full variable domain (rest looked up from reference TRBV28 and TRBJ2-1): DVKVTQSSRYLVKRTGEKVFLECVQDMDHENMFWYRQDPGLGLRLIYFSYDVKMKEKGDIPEGYSVSREKKERFSLILESASTNQTSMYLCASSPGTGYNEQFFGPGTRLTVL.

The gene calls are TRBV6-5 and TRBJ1-6; D is unresolved. Trimming took off 7 bases at V and 8 bases at J, with 9 bases between the two ends. Germline assignment: CDR1 MNHEY and CDR2 SVGAGI. CDR3 length: 12 amino acids. Written as DNA, the CDR3 is TGTGCCAGCACCGCCGGAGATTCACCCCTCCACTTT. It is translated as CASTAGDSPLHF.

The chain links TRBV5-6 to TRBJ2-1; tentative D call: TRBD1 (5 bases). In germline, CDR1 is SGHDT, CDR2 YYEEEE. The CDR3 has 13 residues. The V end lost 4 bases, the J end lost 2 bases, and 7 bases lay between the germline ends. This CDR3 reads CASSDRPYNEQFF. CDR3 DNA: TGTGCCAGCAGCGACAGACCCTACAATGAGCAGTTCTTC. Combining the CDR3 with reference TRBV5-6 and TRBJ2-1 gives the whole variable domain DAGVTQSPTHLIKTRGQQVTLRCSPKSGHDTVSWYQQALGQGPQFIFQYYEEEERQRGNFPDRFSGHQFPNYSSELNVNALLLGDSALYLCASSDRPYNEQFFGPGTRLTVL.

CDR3 amino acids: CASSLGRGWSSYEQYF. The CDR3 DNA sequence: TGTGCCAGCAGCTTGGGAAGGGGGTGGAGTTCCTACGAGCAGTACTTC. The chain links TRBV5-6 to TRBJ2-7, with D maybe TRBD1 (6 bases). The V end was cut by 0 bases, the J end by 1 base, with 14 bases between. The CDR3 runs to 16 residues. Per germline, CDR1 SGHDT and CDR2 YYEEEE.

J is TRBJ1-5 and V is TRBV27; unclear D gene. Germline V gene sequence: CDR1 MNHEY, CDR2 SMNVEV (reference sequence). V dropped 6 bases and J dropped 5 bases, with 14 bases sitting between them. The length of the CDR3 is 14 residues. CDR3: CASSPRTPDQPQHF. Written as DNA, the CDR3 is TGTGCCAGCAGCCCCCGAACACCAGATCAGCCCCAGCATTTT.

J is TRBJ2-4 and V is TRBV28; 9 nucleotides match TRBD1. The ends lost 2 bases at V and 4 bases at J; junction bases unmatched: 9. There are 17 residues in the CDR3. Looked up from germline, CDR1 is MDHEN and CDR2 is SYDVKM. The CDR3 DNA is TGTGCCAGCAGTTTAGTTAATGTCGGACAGGGGAAAAACATTCAGTACTTC. Amino acid sequence: CASSLVNVGQGKNIQYF.

The rearrangement links TRBV7-2 to TRBJ1-3, with unresolved D. Germline-derived CDR1 and CDR2 are SGHTA and FQGNSA. The CDR3 covers 15 residues. Trimming cost V 4 bases and J 3 bases, with 13 bases left between them. The DNA for the CDR3 is TGTGCCAGCAGCTCCTGGCGTGAGGTTGGAAACACCATATATTTT. It encodes CASSSWREVGNTIYF. The full variable domain, in which reference TRBV7-2 and TRBJ1-3 provide the parts outside the CDR3, is GAGVSQSPSNKVTEKGKDVELRCDPISGHTALYWYRQSLGQGLEFLIYFQGNSAPDKSGLPSDRFSAERTGGSVSTLTIQRTQQEDSAVYLCASSSWREVGNTIYFGEGSWLTVV.

V gene TRBV7-2 combines with J gene TRBJ1-1, with a tentative D call TRBD1 (5 bases). The CDR3 contains 14 residues. V was shortened by 5 bases and J by 1 base, with 11 bases between the two germline ends. Germline lookup yields CDR1 SGHTA and CDR2 FQGNSA. The DNA for the CDR3 is TGTGCCAGCAGCCCGGCGGGGACGAACACTGAAGCTTTCTTT. This translates into CASSPAGTNTEAFF.

This clone was counted a single time. This chain connects TRBV3-1 (or the pseudogene TRBV3-2) to TRBJ1-2; 11 bases align to TRBD1. Germline CDR1 is LGHDT and CDR2 is YNNKEL (reference sequence). The CDR3 runs to 19 residues. V shed 4 bases and J 1 base; nucleotides not matched to a gene: 14. CDR3 in amino acids: CASSPRPDRGLLGNYGYTF. The CDR3 DNA reads TGTGCCAGCAGCCCCCGCCCGGACAGGGGGCTGTTGGGTAACTATGGCTACACCTTC.

The chain has TRBV7-3 and TRBJ2-1; weak D call: TRBD2 (5 bases). The CDR3 covers 15 residues. Trimming cost V 5 bases and J 2 bases, with 13 bases left between them. Per the germline V gene, CDR1 is SGHTA and CDR2 is FQGTGA. CDR3 loop: CASSPLARAYNEQFF. The CDR3 DNA sequence: TGTGCCAGCAGCCCCCTCGCGAGGGCCTACAATGAGCAGTTCTTC.

V usage is TRBV5-1 and J usage is TRBJ2-7, with D maybe TRBD2 (6 bases). CDR1 and CDR2 from the germline V gene are SGHRS and YFSETQ. Trimming cost V 3 bases and J 10 bases, with 14 bases left between them. The length of the CDR3 is 12 residues. The DNA for the CDR3 is TGCGCCAGCAGCTCAAAACCGGGACTTCAGTACTTC. This translates into CASSSKPGLQYF.

This CDR3 reads CASSLKGAGLHNSPLHF. The CDR3 DNA reads TGTGCCAGCAGCTTAAAGGGAGCCGGCCTCCATAATTCACCCCTCCACTTT. The J gene is TRBJ1-6, the V gene TRBV5-4; D is ambiguous. CDR3 length equals 17 residues. Germline loops: CDR1 SGHNT, CDR2 YYREEE (reference sequence). Trimming stripped 2 bases from V and 5 bases from J, with 17 bases between.

The V call is TRBV4-1, the J call TRBJ2-5; 15 nucleotides agree with TRBD2. Per germline, CDR1 MGHRA and CDR2 YSYEKL. The CDR3 loop spans 16 amino acids. V trimming: 4 bases; J trimming: 3 bases; junction bases outside the gene matches: 3. CDR3 nucleotide sequence: TGCGCCAGCAGCCCTGGACTAGCGGGGGGGAAAGAGACCCAGTACTTC. It is translated as CASSPGLAGGKETQYF.